The clone carrying this T cell receptor beta chain was picked up a small number of times. Categorization into cohorts depended on clinical history that participants reported. These data are taken from a study of blood T cell repertoires in COVID-19. At the level of the study: The analysed material was cDNA or gDNA that came from T cells, B-cell-depleted T cells, or PBMCs.

The table came from immunoSEQ multiplex PCR; TCRdb's copy has only in-frame clones and leaves some out. In the table there are 500,000 or so clones, 87% of which are singletons. This sequence originates from a woman in her late teens or twenties who had recovered from COVID-19. Sequenced input: PBMCs or T cells enriched from blood (not recorded which).

Here the CDR3 reads CASSPFTYTGELFF. The DNA for the CDR3 is TGTGCCAGCAGCCCATTTACTTACACCGGGGAGCTGTTTTTT. This chain joins TRBV7-9 and TRBJ2-2; D not certain. The CDR3 runs 14 residues. Germline CDR1 SEHNR, CDR2 FQNEAQ (reference sequence). V was clipped by 5 bases and J by 3 bases, with 10 bases between them.